This TCR beta chain emerged from a study of CD8+ T cells in alopecia areata. cDNA serving as the sequencing template came from extracted, reverse transcribed RNA. The assay was immunoSEQ multiplex PCR, and TCRdb's table has in-frame clones only and misses some. Among about 150,000 clones listed, roughly 54% were seen once. The V and J ends lost 8 bases and 4 bases respectively, with 18 bases between them. CDR3 length: 14 amino acids. From germline, CDR1 is SQVTM and CDR2 ANQGSEA. Treatment indicated: oral pan-JAK inhibitor, 5-10 mg twice daily. The chain is built from TRBV29-1 and TRBJ2-1, with D possibly matching TRBD2 (5 bases). The TCR originated in a human donor with alopecia areata. The specimen comprised CD8+ T cells sorted from blood, sampled at week 4, from a patient treated with tofacitinib. The CDR3 reads CSPFEGLQYNEQFF. Here the CDR3 DNA reads TGCAGCCCCTTCGAGGGTTTGCAATACAATGAGCAGTTCTTC.